Each of the 31 T cell receptor beta chains below was sequenced from the same sample in a study of blood T cell repertoires in COVID-19. The protocol was immunoSEQ multiplex PCR, while the TCRdb copy is restricted to in-frame clones and leaves out a portion. The repertoire holds some 370,000 clones, with approximately 87% as singletons. The sequenced material came from peripheral blood. The receptors stem from a woman aged 25 to 39 with COVID-19, enrolled during active disease.

This rearrangement joins TRBV9 to TRBJ1-5, with D uncertain. V lost 0 bases, J lost 0 bases, and 7 bases lay in between. Germline CDR1 reads SGDLS; CDR2 reads YYNGEE. CDR3 length: 15 amino acids. The CDR3 loop reads CASSVGQDSNQPQHF. The CDR3 bases are TGTGCCAGCAGCGTAGGGCAGGATAGCAATCAGCCCCAGCATTTT.

The chain joins TRBV24-1 to TRBJ2-1; 7 bases map to TRBD2. This CDR3 comprises 18 residues. J lost 6 bases, V lost 4 bases, and 17 bases had no gene match. Germline CDR1 and CDR2: KGHDR and SFDVKD. CDR3 nucleotide sequence: TGTGCCACCAGTGACCCGACCGGGACTACTCCGGGAGCCAATGAGCAGTTCTTC. Encoded protein: CATSDPTGTTPGANEQFF.

This chain links TRBV30 with TRBJ1-5; tentatively, D is TRBD1 (5 bases). Germline loops: CDR1 GTSNPN, CDR2 SVGIG (reference sequence). V gave up 7 bases and J gave up 0 bases, with 16 bases separating them. This CDR3 spans 15 amino acids. This CDR3 is CAYTPGTYSNQPQHF. The CDR3 DNA follows: TGTGCCTACACCCCGGGGACTTATAGCAATCAGCCCCAGCATTTT.

This chain uses TRBV21-1 with TRBJ2-1; the D call TRBD1 from the table was never checked on the DNA. TRBV21-1 constitutes a pseudogene. The CDR3 has 14 amino acids. In DNA form, the CDR3 reads TGTGCCAGCAAGACAGGGGGTAAAGTGCATGAGCAGTTCTTC. Protein sequence: CASKTGGKVHEQFF.

The chain recombines TRBV18 with TRBJ2-7; the D gene is possibly TRBD1 (5 bases). The V gene's germline CDR1 is KGHSH and CDR2 LQKENI. The CDR3 runs 12 residues. Trimming stripped 6 bases from V and 4 bases from J, with 10 bases between. The CDR3 nucleotides read TGTGCCAGCTCCCAGGGCAGGTACGAGCAGTACTTC. Protein sequence: CASSQGRYEQYF.

This clone was recorded once. The chain links TRBV28 to TRBJ2-7, with a weak D call TRBD2 (6 bases). The CDR3 runs to 15 residues. The V and J ends lost 4 bases and 6 bases respectively, with 19 bases between them. Germline-derived CDR1 and CDR2 are MDHEN and SYDVKM. The CDR3 protein is CASSSPGTPSAEQYF. The DNA for the CDR3 is TGTGCCAGCAGTTCCCCCGGGACTCCAAGCGCCGAGCAGTACTTC.

V usage is TRBV14 and J usage is TRBJ2-3, with TRBD1 as a possible D gene (5 bases). The V gene lost 3 bases and the J gene lost 2 bases, with 9 bases spanning the gap. CDR1 is SGHDN, CDR2 FVKESK, per germline. The CDR3 has 14 residues. The CDR3 region is CASSHREHTDTQYF. The CDR3 DNA reads as TGTGCCAGCAGCCACAGGGAACACACAGATACGCAGTATTTT.

The rearrangement joins TRBV4-3 to TRBJ2-3, with TRBD1 matching 11 bases. CDR3 length: 19 amino acids. V shed 1 base and J 0 bases; nucleotides not matched to a gene: 9. The germline V gene encodes CDR1 LGHNA and CDR2 YSLEER. In nucleotides, the CDR3 is TGCGCCAGCAGCCAAGTACCTCCCGGGACAGGGGGGAGCACAGATACGCAGTATTTT. It translates to CASSQVPPGTGGSTDTQYF.

V is TRBV5-1 and J is TRBJ2-7, with D maybe TRBD2 (6 bases). CDR3 length: 13 amino acids. CDR1 is SGHRS, CDR2 YFSETQ, per germline. The V end was cut by 4 bases, the J end by 5 bases, with 13 bases between. CDR3 nucleotide sequence: TGCGCCAGCAGCCTGACTAGTTACGACGAGCAGTACTTC. Its translation: CASSLTSYDEQYF.

The chain uses TRBV7-6 and TRBJ1-1; D not resolved. The V and J ends lost 4 bases and 0 bases respectively, with 12 bases between them. Germline V CDR1 and CDR2: SGHVS, FNYEAQ. The length of the CDR3 is 15 residues. The CDR3 loop reads CASSSGLLMNTEAFF. CDR3 bases: TGTGCCAGCAGCTCCGGACTATTGATGAACACTGAAGCTTTCTTT.

The CDR3 DNA reads TGTGCCAGCAGCCGGACTAGCGGGAGTTGGAATGAGCAGTTCTTC. It encodes CASSRTSGSWNEQFF. The chain links TRBV7-9 to TRBJ2-1; 13 nucleotides agree with TRBD2. The CDR3 spans 15 residues. Trimming cost V 5 bases and J 7 bases; bases outside gene matches: 5. In germline, CDR1 is SEHNR, CDR2 FQNEAQ (reference sequence). Filled out from reference TRBV7-9 and TRBJ2-1, the complete variable domain reads DTGVSQNPRHKITKRGQNVTFRCDPISEHNRLYWYRQTLGQGPEFLTYFQNEAQLEKSRLLSDRFSAERPKGSFSTLEIQRTEQGDSAMYLCASSRTSGSWNEQFFGPGTRLTVL.

V is TRBV4-2 and J is TRBJ2-7; TRBD2 agrees at 9 bases. CDR1 and CDR2 (germline): LGHNA, YNFKEQ. The V and J ends lost 1 base and 3 bases, in that order; junction bases with no gene match: 4. The CDR3 has 15 amino acids. The CDR3: CASSQGLAVNYEQYF. The CDR3 bases are TGTGCCAGCAGCCAAGGACTAGCGGTCAACTACGAGCAGTACTTC.

This clone has a handful of counts. J is TRBJ1-2 and V is TRBV27; D unresolved. The CDR3 covers 15 residues. The germline gives CDR1 MNHEY, CDR2 SMNVEV (reference sequence). Trimming shortened V by 5 bases and J by 1 base, and 14 bases separated the two germline ends. Here the CDR3 DNA reads TGTGCCAGCAGTGCGGCGGGCCTAAATAACTATGGCTACACCTTC. Residues: CASSAAGLNNYGYTF.

In DNA, the CDR3 is TGTGCCAGCAAGGGGCTAGCGGGAGTGGTCGGGGAGCTGTTTTTT. This codes for CASKGLAGVVGELFF. The V call is TRBV2, the J call TRBJ2-2; 10 bases align to TRBD2. With V trimmed by 7 bases and J by 7 bases, 9 bases remained unmatched. The CDR3 sequence is 15 residues long. Germline CDR1 and CDR2: SNHLY and FYNNEI. Using reference TRBV2 and TRBJ2-2 for the parts outside the CDR3, the full variable domain is EPEVTQTPSHQVTQMGQEVILRCVPISNHLYFYWYRQILGQKVEFLVSFYNNEISEKSEIFDDQFSVERPDGSNFTLKIRSTKLEDSAMYFCASKGLAGVVGELFFGEGSRLTVL.

The chain carries TRBV5-4 and TRBJ2-5; 7 bases fit TRBD2. This CDR3 comprises 15 residues. V gave up 1 base and J gave up 6 bases; unmatched junction bases: 9. The germline CDR1 and CDR2 sequences are SGHNT and YYREEE (reference sequence). CDR3 bases: TGTGCCAGCAGCTTGTCGAGGGAGGGCCGGAAGACCCAGTACTTC. Residues: CASSLSREGRKTQYF.

The chain employs TRBV6-6 and TRBJ1-5; D ambiguous. This CDR3 has 14 residues. V gave up 6 bases and J gave up 0 bases, with 9 bases separating them. Germline lookup yields CDR1 MNHNY and CDR2 SVGAGI (reference sequence). The CDR3 DNA reads TGTGCCAGCAGACAGACCTATAGCAATCAGCCCCAGCATTTT. It specifies CASRQTYSNQPQHF.

The chain couples TRBV5-5 to TRBJ2-3, with a possible D match to TRBD2 (5 bases). This CDR3 region has 15 residues. CDR1 and CDR2 from the germline V gene are SGHKS and YYEKEE (reference sequence). Trimming cost V 3 bases and J 1 base, with 12 bases left between them. For the CDR3, the DNA is TGTGCCAGCAGCTGGGAGAATTGGGGCACAGATACGCAGTATTTT. Protein product: CASSWENWGTDTQYF. Together with reference TRBV5-5 and TRBJ2-3, the CDR3 gives the full variable domain: DAGVTQSPTHLIKTRGQQVTLRCSPISGHKSVSWYQQVLGQGPQFIFQYYEKEERGRGNFPDRFSARQFPNYSSELNVNALLLGDSALYLCASSWENWGTDTQYFGPGTRLTVL.

This clone has just a few counts. The chain couples TRBV2 to TRBJ1-4; a weak D match, TRBD1 (6 bases). The CDR3 sequence is 15 residues long. Trimming left V 6 bases short and J 4 bases short, with 15 bases between. Germline loops: CDR1 SNHLY, CDR2 FYNNEI. CDR3 DNA sequence: TGTGCCAGCAGGGCGCTACAGGGCTATAATGAAAAACTGTTTTTT. Encoded protein: CASRALQGYNEKLFF.

V and J are TRBV19 and TRBJ2-1; 11 bases fit TRBD2. Trimming cost V 7 bases and J 5 bases; bases outside gene matches: 7. CDR3 size: 15 residues. The germline CDR1 and CDR2 sequences are LNHDA and SQIVND (reference sequence). CDR3 coding DNA: TGTGCCAGTAATCCACTAGCGGGAGCGGACAATGAGCAGTTCTTC. It is translated as CASNPLAGADNEQFF.

V gene TRBV10-3 combines with J gene TRBJ2-3; 12 bases are a match to TRBD2. The germline V gene has CDR1 ENHRY and CDR2 SYGVKD. The CDR3 covers 14 residues. V gave up 10 bases and J gave up 5 bases; unmatched junction bases: 7. CDR3 DNA: TGTGCCACTCAACTAGCGGGAGGACGAGATACGCAGTATTTT. Residues: CATQLAGGRDTQYF.

The chain employs TRBV10-3 and TRBJ1-3; D is undetermined. Trimming stripped 3 bases from V and 0 bases from J, with 9 bases between. This CDR3 has 15 amino acids. Germline CDR1 is ENHRY and CDR2 is SYGVKD. In nucleotides, the CDR3 is TGTGCCATCAGTGAAACAGATTACTCTGGAAACACCATATATTTT. It translates to CAISETDYSGNTIYF.

The chain carries TRBV27 and TRBJ2-1; 9 bases are shared with TRBD2. This CDR3 has 15 amino acids. J was trimmed by 9 bases and V by 7 bases; bases with no gene match: 13. Germline V gene lookup returns CDR1 MNHEY and CDR2 SMNVEV (reference sequence). The CDR3 protein is CASNLRGGGRAEQFF. The CDR3 DNA follows: TGTGCCAGCAACCTGAGGGGTGGCGGGAGGGCTGAGCAGTTCTTC.

The chain couples TRBV28 to TRBJ1-1; TRBD1 might be the D (6 bases). Trimming cost V 5 bases and J 7 bases, with 20 bases left between them. The CDR3 consists of 15 residues. Germline V gene sequence: CDR1 MDHEN, CDR2 SYDVKM. CDR3 sequence (DNA): TGTGCCAGCAGTGCTCGACTAACAGGGAAGGGTGAAGCTTTCTTT. Encoded protein: CASSARLTGKGEAFF.

This clone appeared a single time. The genes are TRBV5-1 and TRBJ1-1; D call uncertain. The germline CDR1 and CDR2 sequences are SGHRS and YFSETQ. This CDR3 is built from 12 residues. V lost 0 bases to trimming and J lost 11 bases, with 11 bases between them. CDR3 sequence (DNA): TGCGCCAGCAGCTTGGTGGGAGCCCAGGCTTTCTTT. It yields the protein CASSLVGAQAFF. The whole variable domain, filled in from reference TRBV5-1 and TRBJ1-1, reads KAGVTQTPRYLIKTRGQQVTLSCSPISGHRSVSWYQQTPGQGLQFLFEYFSETQRNKGNFPGRFSGRQFSNSRSEMNVSTLELGDSALYLCASSLVGAQAFFGQGTRLTVV.

V and J are TRBV5-1 and TRBJ2-1, with 11 bases lining up with TRBD1. The germline V gene has CDR1 SGHRS and CDR2 YFSETQ. After removal of 4 bases from V and 12 bases from J, the junction contained 9 bases not matched to a gene. The CDR3 runs to 14 residues. The DNA of the CDR3 is TGCGCCAGCAGCCCTGGACAGGGGGCGACCCGGCAGTTCTTC. Protein product: CASSPGQGATRQFF.

The chain uses TRBV28 and TRBJ2-7; possible D gene TRBD2, 6 bases. The CDR3 contains 15 residues. Trimming stripped 3 bases from V and 0 bases from J, with 12 bases between. Germline V gene lookup returns CDR1 MDHEN and CDR2 SYDVKM. CDR3 in DNA: TGTGCCAGCAGTTTTGGGCGGGGCAGCTCCTACGAGCAGTACTTC. It specifies CASSFGRGSSYEQYF.

This rearrangement joins TRBV23-1 to TRBJ1-2; 7 bases map to TRBD1. TRBV23-1 is labeled an ORF, and its function is uncertain. Unmatched junction bases numbered 15, after V lost 6 bases and J lost 11 bases. There are 14 residues in the CDR3. CDR3 DNA sequence: TGCGCCAGCAGGCAAGACAGGGCCCGAGTGCGGTACACCTTC. This encodes CASRQDRARVRYTF.

This sequence joins TRBV5-5 and TRBJ2-7; TRBD1 matches at 8 bases. Trimming cost V 2 bases and J 4 bases; bases outside gene matches: 11. CDR3 length equals 16 residues. Per germline, CDR1 SGHKS and CDR2 YYEKEE (reference sequence). The CDR3 sequence: CASSLGQGKIRYEQYF. For the CDR3, the DNA is TGTGCCAGCAGCTTAGGACAGGGTAAAATTAGGTACGAGCAGTACTTC.

This clone was seen a few times. The genes are TRBV5-1 and TRBJ2-1; 9 bases align to TRBD1. CDR3 size: 14 residues. J was trimmed by 7 bases and V by 4 bases; bases with no gene match: 6. CDR1 and CDR2 (germline): SGHRS, YFSETQ. CDR3 region: CASSPSDRGNEQFF. The CDR3 DNA reads TGCGCCAGCAGCCCATCGGACAGGGGAAATGAGCAGTTCTTC.

The V gene is TRBV28, the J gene TRBJ1-1, with D perhaps matching TRBD1 (5 bases). V was cut by 4 bases and J by 4 bases, with 10 bases left in between. CDR1 and CDR2 (germline): MDHEN, SYDVKM. The CDR3 is 13 amino acids. The CDR3 loop reads CASSWGGGTEAFF. The CDR3 DNA sequence: TGTGCCAGCAGTTGGGGGGGAGGCACTGAAGCTTTCTTT.

CDR3 DNA: TGTGCCAGTAGTATAGGATCTAGCGGGGGAGCCGAGCAGTACTTC. Translating it yields CASSIGSSGGAEQYF. The rearrangement links TRBV19 to TRBJ2-7; TRBD2 aligns across 10 bases. V was clipped by 1 base and J by 6 bases; unmatched bases: 6. There are 15 residues in the CDR3. Germline V gene sequence: CDR1 LNHDA, CDR2 SQIVND (reference sequence).